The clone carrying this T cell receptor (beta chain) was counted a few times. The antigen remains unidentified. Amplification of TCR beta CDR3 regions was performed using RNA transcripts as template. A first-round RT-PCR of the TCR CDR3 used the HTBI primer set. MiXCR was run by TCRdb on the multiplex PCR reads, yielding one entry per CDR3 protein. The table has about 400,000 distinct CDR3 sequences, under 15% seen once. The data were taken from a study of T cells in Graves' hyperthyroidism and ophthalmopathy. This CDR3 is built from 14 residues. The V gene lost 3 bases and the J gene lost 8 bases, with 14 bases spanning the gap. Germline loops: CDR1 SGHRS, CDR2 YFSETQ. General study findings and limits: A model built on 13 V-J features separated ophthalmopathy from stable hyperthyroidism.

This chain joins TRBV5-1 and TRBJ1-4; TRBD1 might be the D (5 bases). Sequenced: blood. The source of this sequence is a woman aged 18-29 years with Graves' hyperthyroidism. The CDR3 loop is CASSSGGVEEKLFF. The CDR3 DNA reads TGCGCCAGCAGCTCTGGGGGGGTCGAGGAAAAACTGTTTTTT.